Listed below are T cell receptor beta chains from one sample, sequenced in a study of shared clonotypes between healthy human individuals. Sequencing was performed with immunoSEQ multiplex PCR; in TCRdb, only in-frame clones are kept and a portion is missing. The sample includes under 2,500,000 clones, around 95% of them seen just once. Input material: naive CD4+ T cells sorted from blood. These TCRs come from a man aged 18 to 30 in good health. CDR3s include the opening cysteine and the closing phenylalanine or tryptophan. D genes are given only for firm matches.

TRBJ1-1 - TRBV27 TGTGCCAGCAGTTTACGGGGCGGGAACACTGAAGCTTTCTTT CASSLRGGNTEAFF
TRBJ1-4 - TRBV28 TGTGCCAGCAGTAGCAACGGTGCAACTAATGAAAAACTGTTTTTT CASSSNGATNEKLFF
TRBJ2-7 - TRBV4-2 TGTGCCAGCAGCCAAGATGGGGCGGGGCTCCCCTCCTACGAGCAGTACTTC CASSQDGAGLPSYEQYF
TRBJ1-1 - TRBV6-5 TGTGCCAGCAGTCTTAGACAGATGAACACTGAAGCTTTCTTT CASSLRQMNTEAFF
TRBJ2-1 TRBD1 TRBV18 TGTGCCAGCTCACCACCGGACAGGAGCTCCTACAATGAGCAGTTCTTC CASSPPDRSSYNEQFF
TRBJ1-1 - TRBV9 TGTGCCAGCACCCGTGACTCGAACACTGAAGCTTTCTTT CASTRDSNTEAFF
TRBJ1-5 - TRBV18 TGTGCCAGCTCACCAACCGGGGGGCTAAGTAATCAGCCCCAGCATTTT CASSPTGGLSNQPQHF
TRBJ2-7 - TRBV11-2 TGTGCCAGCAGCTCGAGGTATGGATTGCGGTACTTC CASSSRYGLRYF
TRBJ2-5 TRBD2 TRBV10-3 TGTGCCATCAGTGAGAACCCGGGACTAGCGGACCAAGAGACCCAGTACTTC CAISENPGLADQETQYF
TRBJ1-1 TRBD1 TRBV10-2 TGCGCCAGCAGGGTCGACAGGGAATACACTGAAGCTTTCTTT CASRVDREYTEAFF
TRBJ2-2 TRBD1 TRBV9 TGTGCCAGCAGCGTGTCGGACAGGGTAATGACCGGGGAGCTGTTTTTT CASSVSDRVMTGELFF